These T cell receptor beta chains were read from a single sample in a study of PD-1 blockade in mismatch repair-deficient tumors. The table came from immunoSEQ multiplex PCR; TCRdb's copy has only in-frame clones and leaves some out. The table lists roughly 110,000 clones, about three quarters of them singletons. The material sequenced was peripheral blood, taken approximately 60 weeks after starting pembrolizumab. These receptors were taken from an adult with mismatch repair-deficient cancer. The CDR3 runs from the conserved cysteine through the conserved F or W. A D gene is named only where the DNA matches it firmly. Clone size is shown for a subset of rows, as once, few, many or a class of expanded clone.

CDR3: CASSFGGANEQFF
DNA: TGTGCCAGCAGCTTTGGAGGGGCCAATGAGCAGTTCTTC
V: TRBV5-4
J: TRBJ2-1
D: .
size: once

CDR3: CASSRKAAGQETQYF
DNA: TGTGCCAGCAGCCGGAAGGCCGCCGGCCAAGAGACCCAGTACTTC
V: TRBV5-4
J: TRBJ2-5
D: .
size: .

CDR3: CASSWGPGYTF
DNA: TGTGCCAGCAGTTGGGGTCCTGGCTACACCTTC
V: TRBV6-9
J: TRBJ1-2
D: .
size: .

CDR3: CASSYSGREGGYTF
DNA: TGTGCCAGCAGTTACTCGGGCAGGGAGGGAGGCTACACCTTC
V: TRBV6-6
J: TRBJ1-2
D: .
size: few

CDR3: CASSARGGGGELFF
DNA: TGTGCCAGCAGTGCCCGGGGCGGAGGCGGGGAGCTGTTTTTT
V: TRBV2
J: TRBJ2-2
D: .
size: .

CDR3: CASSRSHGQQDYGYTF
DNA: TGTGCCAGCAGCCGTTCTCATGGACAGCAAGACTATGGCTACACCTTC
V: TRBV7-2
J: TRBJ1-2
D: .
size: .

CDR3: CASSLQQGLLNTEAFF
DNA: TGTGCCAGCAGCTTACAACAGGGCCTCCTGAACACTGAAGCTTTCTTT
V: TRBV11-2
J: TRBJ1-1
D: .
size: .

CDR3: CASAVRTDSNQPQHF
DNA: TGTGCCAGCGCCGTCCGGACTGATAGCAATCAGCCCCAGCATTTT
V: TRBV6-5
J: TRBJ1-5
D: .
size: .

CDR3: CASSQLAGSTDTQYF
DNA: TGTGCCAGCAGTCAGCTAGCGGGAAGCACAGATACGCAGTATTTT
V: TRBV6-4
J: TRBJ2-3
D: TRBD2
size: .

CDR3: CASSPIAGETDTQYF
DNA: TGTGCCAGCTCACCTATTGCGGGAGAGACAGATACGCAGTATTTT
V: TRBV18
J: TRBJ2-3
D: TRBD2
size: .

CDR3: CASIPTGGFYEQYF
DNA: TGTGCCAGCATCCCGACAGGGGGCTTCTACGAGCAGTACTTC
V: TRBV6-6
J: TRBJ2-7
D: TRBD1
size: once

CDR3: CASSFGGTYGYTF
DNA: TGTGCCAGCAGCTTCGGGGGGACCTATGGCTACACCTTC
V: TRBV13
J: TRBJ1-2
D: .
size: once

CDR3: CASSPRQGHTDTQYF
DNA: TGTGCCAGCAGCCCCCGACAGGGACACACAGATACGCAGTATTTT
V: TRBV5-8
J: TRBJ2-3
D: TRBD1
size: .

CDR3: CASSTQTLQPQHF
DNA: TGTGCCAGTAGTACTCAGACACTTCAGCCCCAGCATTTT
V: TRBV19
J: TRBJ1-5
D: .
size: few

CDR3: CASSLDGTSDSYEQYF
DNA: TGCGCCAGCAGCTTGGATGGGACTAGCGACTCCTACGAGCAGTACTTC
V: TRBV5-1
J: TRBJ2-7
D: TRBD2
size: few

CDR3: CASRAGAERNEQFF
DNA: TGTGCCAGCAGGGCCGGGGCCGAAAGGAATGAGCAGTTCTTC
V: TRBV7-9
J: TRBJ2-1
D: .
size: .

CDR3: CASSRLDPSGEQYF
DNA: TGTGCCAGCAGCCGTCTTGACCCATCGGGAGAGCAGTACTTC
V: TRBV11-2
J: TRBJ2-5
D: .
size: .

CDR3: CASRIKTLFRDRGTYEQYF
DNA: TGTGCCAGCAGGATCAAAACCTTATTCCGGGACAGGGGAACCTACGAGCAGTACTTC
V: TRBV27
J: TRBJ2-7
D: TRBD1
size: .

CDR3: CASSQDLGTIKQETQYF
DNA: TGCGCCAGCAGCCAAGATCTAGGGACTATAAAACAAGAGACCCAGTACTTC
V: TRBV4-1
J: TRBJ2-5
D: TRBD2
size: .